The present entry profiles one T cell receptor (beta chain) with its context. The sample belongs to a study of T cell changes during pregnancy in multiple sclerosis. This table comes from immunoSEQ multiplex PCR, and its TCRdb copy is limited to in-frame clones, with some not included. The table has about 49,000 clones, roughly 89% seen once. V dropped 5 bases and J dropped 2 bases, with 16 bases sitting between them. Germline assignment: CDR1 SGHNT and CDR2 YYREEE (reference sequence). The CDR3 loop spans 15 amino acids. The sample here was peripheral blood, taken after pregnancy. The receptor's source is a female donor in good health, enrolled as a control in a pregnancy study. This sequence joins TRBV5-4 and TRBJ1-2; D gene uncertain. The chain's CDR3 is CASRLRTAGNYGYTF. The CDR3 coding sequence is TGTGCCAGCAGACTAAGGACTGCGGGGAACTATGGCTACACCTTC.